What follows is one TCR beta chain and its context. These data belong to a study of OX40 agonist ivuxolimab in advanced cancers. Study at large: Under the entry rules, prior anti-PD-1, anti-PD-L1 or anti-CTLA-4 therapy was allowed, and about 40% had some.

Clones were read by immunoSEQ multiplex PCR, and TCRdb kept only the in-frame ones, dropping some. The table records tens of thousands of clones, roughly 84% of them present only once. This CDR3 contains 13 residues. Germline CDR1 reads WNHNN; CDR2 reads SYGVQD (reference sequence). The V and J ends lost 4 bases and 8 bases respectively, with 14 bases between them. The chain carries TRBV10-1 and TRBJ1-2; D is ambiguous. The sample consisted of CD4+ or CD8+ T cells sorted from blood, taken in a trial of the OX40 agonist ivuxolimab. This TCR was recovered from an adult with an advanced solid tumor such as melanoma, head and neck, liver or kidney cancer. CDR3 sequence reads: CASSVRRYDGYTF. The CDR3 nucleotides are TGCGCCAGCAGTGTCAGGCGCTATGACGGCTACACCTTC.